The 19 T cell receptor beta chains below all came from one sample that was sequenced in a study of cytomegalovirus exposure and HLA in healthy donors. PCR employed 60 Vbeta and 13 Jbeta primers. Some clones are missing from TCRdb's copy, which holds only in-frame ones; the method was immunoSEQ multiplex PCR. The data contain over 90,000 clones, about 71% of them singletons. Sequences were obtained from PBMCs. The receptors were sampled from a woman in her forties or fifties in good health and CMV-seronegative.

This clone was counted a few times. The chain uses TRBV5-1 and TRBJ1-5; unclear D gene. Germline V gene data show CDR1 as SGHRS and CDR2 as YFSETQ. V lost 1 base and J lost 6, with 8 bases in between. The CDR3 loop spans 13 amino acids. Here the CDR3 reads CASSLSGGQPQHF. In DNA, the CDR3 is TGCGCCAGCAGCTTGTCAGGAGGTCAGCCCCAGCATTTT.

This clone was picked up one time. The chain combines TRBV30 with TRBJ2-5; 8 bases align to TRBD1. The better agreement between TRBJ2-7 and the DNA end casts doubt on the J call. Germline V lookup: CDR1 GTSNPN, CDR2 SVGIG (reference sequence). The CDR3 runs 15 residues. The CDR3 region has the DNA TGTGCCTGGAGTGCCTCGACAGGGGCCTCCTACGAGCAGTACTTC. Amino acids: CAWSASTGASYEQYF.

This clone was seen a single time. The rearrangement links TRBV11-2 to TRBJ2-1; 10 bases agree with TRBD2. CDR1 and CDR2 from the germline V gene are SGHAT and FQNNGV. This CDR3 region has 19 residues. The ends lost 2 bases at V and 6 bases at J; junction bases unmatched: 16. Written as DNA, the CDR3 is TGTGCCAGCAGCTTATGGGGAAGCGGGGGGGCCGGAGTTGGCAATGAGCAGTTCTTC. Protein sequence: CASSLWGSGGAGVGNEQFF.

This sequence joins TRBV27 and TRBJ2-2, with D maybe TRBD2 (6 bases). The CDR3 has 13 amino acids. CDR1 MNHEY and CDR2 SMNVEV come from the germline V gene (reference sequence). V dropped 4 bases and J dropped 8 bases, with 11 bases sitting between them. The CDR3 nucleotides are TGTGCCAGCAGTTACAGCGGACTAGGGGAGCTGTTTTTT. Protein: CASSYSGLGELFF.

J is TRBJ2-7 and V is TRBV27, with D possibly TRBD2 on 5 matching bases. Between the trimmed V and J ends, which lost 3 bases and 2 bases, there was a span of 8 bases. The length of the CDR3 is 13 residues. CDR1 and CDR2 (germline): MNHEY, SMNVEV (reference sequence). DNA for the CDR3: TGTGCCAGCAGTTTGAATAGCGCCTACGAGCAGTACTTC. Protein: CASSLNSAYEQYF.

The chain links TRBV2 to TRBJ2-1; the D gene is possibly TRBD1 (5 bases). Trimming cost V 4 bases and J 3 bases, with 7 bases left between them. Germline CDR1 and CDR2: SNHLY and FYNNEI. This CDR3 has 13 amino acids. CDR3 in amino acids: CASSVGLYNEQFF. In nucleotides, the CDR3 is TGTGCCAGCAGTGTGGGGCTCTACAATGAGCAGTTCTTC.

This clone was recorded once. One end of the junction fails to match germline, which may point to a read error. This chain connects TRBV7-7 to TRBJ2-5; TRBD1 agrees at 7 bases. There are 16 residues in the CDR3. CDR1 is SSHAT, CDR2 FNYEAQ, per germline (reference sequence). The CDR3 nucleotides read TGTGCTAGCAGCAAAACGGGACACAGGGGCCAAGAGACCCAGTACTTC. Protein sequence: CASSKTGHRGQETQYF.

In nucleotides, the CDR3 is TGTGCCAGCAGTTTAGACCCAGGGGCCCTCCCTAACTATGGCTACACCTTC. This translates into CASSLDPGALPNYGYTF. V and J are TRBV28 and TRBJ1-2; perhaps TRBD1 as D (6 bases). CDR1 is MDHEN, CDR2 SYDVKM, per germline. V shed 2 bases and J shed 0 bases, with 16 bases lying between them. The CDR3 consists of 17 residues.

The genes are TRBV5-1 and TRBJ1-6, with 10 bases fitting TRBD1. Germline loops: CDR1 SGHRS, CDR2 YFSETQ. Trimming took 4 bases from V and 5 from J; bases not matched to a gene: 6. The CDR3 is made up of 16 amino acids. CDR3 coding DNA: TGCGCCAGCAGCACATCCGGGACAGGGGATAATTCACCCCTCCACTTT. It is translated as CASSTSGTGDNSPLHF.

The DNA of the CDR3 is TGTGCCAGCAGGTGGACAGCGAACACCGGGGAGCTGTTTTTT. Its protein product is CASRWTANTGELFF. The J gene is TRBJ2-2, the V gene TRBV28, with D possibly matching TRBD1 (6 bases). There are 14 residues in the CDR3. Germline values: CDR1 MDHEN, CDR2 SYDVKM. V lost 6 bases and J 0 bases, leaving 8 bases between the germline ends.

This sequence joins TRBV28 and TRBJ1-5; D is unresolved. The CDR3 has 15 residues. With 3 bases removed from V and 0 bases from J, the gap between germline ends came to 9 bases. Germline CDR1 and CDR2: MDHEN and SYDVKM. CDR3 amino acids: CASSFRGLSNQPQHF. CDR3 bases: TGTGCCAGCAGTTTCCGAGGGCTTAGCAATCAGCCCCAGCATTTT.

The chain combines TRBV7-8 with TRBJ2-2, with D possibly matching TRBD1 (5 bases). V lost 3 bases, J lost 4 bases, and 9 bases lay in between. The CDR3 runs 14 residues. CDR1 is SGHVS, CDR2 FQNEAQ, per germline. DNA of the CDR3: TGTGCCAGCAGCTTTAGCAGGGTCACCGGGGAGCTGTTTTTT. Encoded protein: CASSFSRVTGELFF. Filled out from reference TRBV7-8 and TRBJ2-2, the complete variable domain reads GAGVSQSPRYKVAKRGQDVALRCDPISGHVSLFWYQQALGQGPEFLTYFQNEAQLDKSGLPSDRFFAERPEGSVSTLKIQRTQQEDSAVYLCASSFSRVTGELFFGEGSRLTVL.

This clone was observed a few times. The chain couples TRBV29-1 to TRBJ2-7; possible D gene TRBD1, 6 bases. V was clipped by 0 bases and J by 6 bases, with 9 bases between them. Germline V gives CDR1 SQVTM, CDR2 ANQGSEA. This CDR3 region has 12 residues. The CDR3 here is CSVEDVGAEQYF. For the CDR3, the DNA is TGCAGCGTTGAAGATGTGGGGGCCGAGCAGTACTTC.

The CDR3 nucleotides read TGCGCCAGCAGCTTGGAGACAGGGAACTACGAGCAGTACTTC. This encodes CASSLETGNYEQYF. The chain carries TRBV5-1 and TRBJ2-7; TRBD1 matches 7 bases. After removal of 0 bases from V and 3 bases from J, the junction contained 3 bases not matched to a gene. The CDR3 consists of 14 residues. The germline V gene has CDR1 SGHRS and CDR2 YFSETQ. Looking up the rest from reference TRBV5-1 and TRBJ2-7 gives the full variable domain: KAGVTQTPRYLIKTRGQQVTLSCSPISGHRSVSWYQQTPGQGLQFLFEYFSETQRNKGNFPGRFSGRQFSNSRSEMNVSTLELGDSALYLCASSLETGNYEQYFGPGTRLTVT.

The chain joins TRBV19 to TRBJ2-3; 10 nucleotides align to TRBD2. In germline, CDR1 is LNHDA, CDR2 SQIVND (reference sequence). This CDR3 region has 15 residues. After removal of 8 bases from V and 2 bases from J, the junction contained 7 bases not matched to a gene. CDR3: CASSEGTSVTDTQYF. CDR3 nucleotides: TGTGCCAGTTCCGAAGGGACTAGCGTCACAGATACGCAGTATTTT.

The rearrangement links TRBV5-1 to TRBJ2-7, with 7 bases matching TRBD1. This CDR3 is built from 13 residues. V shed 3 bases, J shed 8 bases, and the junction held 8 bases outside the gene matches. In germline, CDR1 is SGHRS, CDR2 YFSETQ. CDR3 nucleotide sequence: TGCGCCAGCAGCTCCGGACAGGCGCCCAAGCAGTACTTC. Translating it yields CASSSGQAPKQYF.

The rearrangement links TRBV5-6 to TRBJ2-3, with 9 bases lining up with TRBD2. The V and J ends lost 4 bases and 4 bases, in that order; junction bases with no gene match: 4. CDR1 is SGHDT, CDR2 YYEEEE, per germline. The CDR3 covers 14 residues. CDR3 bases: TGTGCCAGCAGCATGGGACTAGCCTCAGATACGCAGTATTTT. It specifies CASSMGLASDTQYF.

This chain uses TRBV10-3 with TRBJ2-7, with 7 bases that match TRBD2. The CDR3 has 14 amino acids. The junction had 10 bases not matched to a gene; V was cut back by 6 bases and J by 5 bases. Germline CDR1 reads ENHRY; CDR2 reads SYGVKD. CDR3: CAIRGPGSGDEQYF. The CDR3 bases are TGTGCCATCAGGGGGCCGGGGAGCGGGGACGAGCAGTACTTC.

About this clone: Its ends do not fully match the called genes, so a read error is possible. The CDR3 nucleotides are TGTGCCAGCAGCTTAGAGTCAGGGGGAAGGGAACTGTTTTTT. Translating gives CASSLESGGRELFF. The chain is built from TRBV5-4 and TRBJ2-2; 7 bases align to TRBD1. The CDR3 extends over 14 amino acids. Looked up from germline, CDR1 is SGHNT and CDR2 is YYREEE (reference sequence). The full variable domain, in which reference TRBV5-4 and TRBJ2-2 provide the parts outside the CDR3, is ETGVTQSPTHLIKTRGQQVTLRCSSQSGHNTVSWYQQALGQGPQFIFQYYREEENGRGNFPPRFSGLQFPNYSSELNVNALELDDSALYLCASSLESGGRELFFGEGSRLTVL.